This T cell receptor (beta chain) was sequenced in a study of blood T cell repertoires in COVID-19. Study-level background: In each case, the material was cDNA or gDNA derived from T cells, B-cell-depleted T cells, or PBMCs.

Here immunoSEQ multiplex PCR was the method, and the copy in TCRdb shows in-frame clones only, minus some. The sample holds tens of thousands of clones, approximately 87% seen once. The CDR3 runs 15 residues. With 1 base clipped from V and 5 bases from J, the junction kept 4 bases outside the gene matches. The germline CDR1 and CDR2 sequences are LGHNA and YNFKEQ. This TCR came from a human donor in a cohort sampled during active COVID-19. The sequenced sample consisted of peripheral blood. V usage is TRBV4-2 and J usage is TRBJ2-2; TRBD2 aligns across 7 bases. CDR3 region: CASSQAGGFTGELFF. Written as DNA, the CDR3 is TGTGCCAGCAGCCAAGCCGGGGGGTTTACCGGGGAGCTGTTTTTT.